This entry is about one TCR beta chain. Since all of the isolated RNA was reverse transcribed, expressed TCRB transcripts were what got sequenced. Using immunoSEQ multiplex PCR, the repertoire was profiled, and TCRdb retains in-frame clones only, with some absent. The table shows fewer than 350,000 clones, with about 8% occurring only once. Averaging around 120 mL, one heparinised blood draw was given by each donor. This CDR3 spans 14 amino acids. Germline V lookup: CDR1 LGHNA, CDR2 YNFKEQ. V was trimmed by 0 bases and J by 4 bases, leaving 7 bases between them. These data come from a study of beta chain features in type 1 diabetes.

J is TRBJ1-5 and V is TRBV4-2; no clear D gene. Specimen: central memory CD4+ T cells from blood. This receptor was obtained from a woman aged 18-29 years in good health. CDR3 sequence (DNA): TGTGCCAGCAGCCAAGAAGGCAGAAATCAGCCCCAGCATTTT. Protein: CASSQEGRNQPQHF.